This T cell receptor beta chain is from a study of long-term antiretroviral therapy in people with HIV. An immunoSEQ assay, version v3.0, was performed at survey level. TCRdb's copy holds only in-frame clones and misses some; the assay was immunoSEQ multiplex PCR. The data contain around 30,000 clones, over 85% of them singletons. CDR3 size: 15 residues. Trimming cost V 2 bases and J 2 bases; bases outside gene matches: 3. In germline, CDR1 is SGHTA, CDR2 FQGNSA. Only a few counts were recorded for this clone. This receptor was taken from a man aged 35-49 years with HIV. Material: unsorted PBMCs, obtained 6.2 years after starting antiretroviral therapy. The chain is built from TRBV7-2 and TRBJ2-1, with 7 bases identical to TRBD2. CDR3: CASSLRTRTYNEQFF. CDR3 coding DNA: TGTGCCAGCAGCTTAAGGACTAGGACCTACAATGAGCAGTTCTTC.